The 6 T cell receptor beta chains presented below share a single source sample, sequenced in a study of blood T cell repertoires in COVID-19. The method was immunoSEQ multiplex PCR; TCRdb's version includes in-frame clones alone and lacks a portion of them. The sample lists 300,000 to 400,000 clones, more than 70% occurring once. The sample consisted of peripheral blood. The receptors come from a woman in her 30s with COVID-19, enrolled during active disease.

J is TRBJ1-1 and V is TRBV12-5; D uncertain. Trimming cost V 1 base and J 5 bases, with 8 bases left between them. CDR3 size: 13 residues. Germline lookup yields CDR1 LGHNT and CDR2 FRNRAP. The CDR3: CASGLERDTEAFF. In DNA form, the CDR3 reads TGTGCTAGTGGTTTGGAAAGAGATACTGAAGCTTTCTTT.

The rearrangement links TRBV7-9 to TRBJ1-4; 10 positions agree with TRBD1. Germline V gives CDR1 SEHNR, CDR2 FQNEAQ (reference sequence). J gave up 6 bases and V 4 bases, and 2 bases lay outside the gene matches. The CDR3 consists of 14 residues. The CDR3 nucleotides are TGTGCCAGCAGCTCCGACAGGGGGCATGAAAAACTGTTTTTT. Its protein product is CASSSDRGHEKLFF.

The gene calls are TRBV4-1 and TRBJ2-5; 8 bases agree with TRBD1. CDR3 length: 15 amino acids. The V gene end was trimmed by 5 bases and the J gene end by 3 bases; junction bases not matched to a gene: 8. Germline assignment: CDR1 MGHRA and CDR2 YSYEKL. DNA of the CDR3: TGCGCCAGCAGCACCGGACAGGGTTACGAAGAGACCCAGTACTTC. Translating it yields CASSTGQGYEETQYF.

The chain combines TRBV18 with TRBJ2-5; 7 bases fit TRBD2. The CDR3 runs 14 residues. V trimming: 4 bases; J trimming: 2 bases; junction bases outside the gene matches: 4. The germline V gene encodes CDR1 KGHSH and CDR2 LQKENI. The CDR3: CASSRSGGQETQYF. The CDR3 DNA sequence: TGTGCCAGCTCACGGTCCGGGGGGCAAGAGACCCAGTACTTC.

The CDR3 DNA follows: TGTGCCAGCAGTTACTCGGCTAGCGGGAGGATCCATGAGCAGTTCTTC. It translates to CASSYSASGRIHEQFF. This chain connects TRBV6-5 to TRBJ2-1; TRBD2 aligns across 11 bases. The V gene's germline CDR1 is MNHEY and CDR2 SVGAGI. Trimming removed 0 bases from V and 8 bases from J; junction bases left unmatched: 6. The CDR3 totals 16 residues.

The chain joins TRBV28 to TRBJ1-2, with 8 bases aligning to TRBD1. Germline loops: CDR1 MDHEN, CDR2 SYDVKM. This CDR3 has 13 residues. With 7 bases clipped from V and 5 bases from J, the junction kept 6 bases outside the gene matches. The CDR3 loop reads CASKVQGGYGYTF. DNA for the CDR3: TGTGCCAGCAAAGTACAGGGGGGGTATGGCTACACCTTC.